The clone carrying this TCR beta chain was counted many times. What it recognizes is unknown. TCRdb ran MiXCR on the reads and lists one entry per CDR3 protein. The sample holds under 600,000 distinct CDR3 sequences, 16% seen once. The CDR3 loop spans 14 amino acids. Germline CDR1 and CDR2: SGHAT and FQNNGV. Trimming took off 4 bases at V and 5 bases at J, with 11 bases between the two ends. These data belong to a study of T cell repertoires in cytomegalovirus infection. Notes on the study in general: Frequencies of public TCR beta families were cumulated, and this identified carriers of CMV plus the relevant HLA. Predominance within the ex vivo response was attributable to HLA-C-restricted CMV-specific TCR beta clonotypes.

The TCR originated in a human donor in good health (CMV status not recorded). Some clones in this sample may be carry-over from other donors' samples. This chain links TRBV11-2 with TRBJ2-2, with D perhaps matching TRBD2 (5 bases). The source material was CD8+ T cells from PBMCs. The CDR3 here is CASSSRGGTGELFF. In DNA form, the CDR3 reads TGTGCCAGCAGCTCCAGAGGCGGGACCGGGGAGCTGTTTTTT.